The sequence of this TCR beta chain was determined in a study of identical twins listed by TCRdb under 2016. Regarding the study in general: To test whether fetal clonotypes persist, this study deep-sequenced TCR alpha and beta repertoires from monozygotic twins, from unrelated adults of various ages, and from cord blood. To rule out contamination, replicate twin experiments were performed at different times with different library preparation protocols. What the work shows at the level of the full study, not this receptor alone: Because the same donors could not be followed over many years, the conclusions relied on cross-sectional statistical analysis. Out-of-frame TCR alpha sharing in monozygotic twins was systematically underestimated by recombination models, whereas sharing between unrelated individuals was in agreement with the recombination models. Fewer insertions were carried by abundant cord blood beta clonotypes; a weaker similar trend was observed in young adult naive repertoires, while no such trend was observed in memory repertoires. Zero-insertion analyses could be partly confounded by invariant T cells such as MAIT and iNKT, although diverse VJ usage argued against such confounding for most clonotypes. Compared with coincidental sharing between unrelated individuals, out-of-frame TCR alpha sequences shared between twins showed an excess of sequences with low generation probability. A weaker excess of twin sharing was found in beta out-of-frame sequences because the signal-to-noise ratio was lowered by fewer shared sequences.

The receptor library was made with 5' RACE. Sequenced on an Illumina HiSeq 2000. A universal primer binding site was added through template switching, and the final cDNA carried a unique molecular identifier so that TCR cDNA molecules could be counted accurately. First-strand cDNA for TCR alpha and beta chains was synthesized from specific primers in the conserved constant-segment region. To control for contamination, every cDNA library carried two barcodes: a SMART-Mk sample barcode plus Illumina barcodes. TruSeq adapter sequences, together with Illumina sample barcodes, were added in two successive PCR steps. TCR alpha and beta cDNA libraries were sequenced on the Illumina HiSeq platform with custom primers. The study's own analysis went as follows. MiGEC was used to process raw reads and extract unique molecular identifiers, and MiXCR was used to find CDR3 positions. Recombination models were inferred per individual with the repgenHMM and IGoR tools using an EM algorithm. The tcR package in R was used for shared clonotype analysis, with sharing normalized by the product of cloneset sizes. Out-of-frame nonproductive sequences were analyzed to study raw recombination free of thymic and clonal selection effects. TCRdb cleaned the public reads at Q25 with fastp, built clones with MiXCR and kept in-frame beta chains. Rows matching on CDR3 protein sequence are summarized as one entry with the most common DNA and genes. Clone size and V and J calls follow TCRdb, not the original study. This sample is represented by about 390,000 distinct CDR3 sequences; approximately 10% of them were singletons. Jointly, the top ten make up around 8.6% of the sample.

Every donor was a healthy Caucasian. Three unrelated non-twin adults were additionally sequenced: a male aged 18 to 29, a male aged 50 to 60 and a female aged 50 to 60. Miltenyi CD45RO+ enrichment and human naive T-cell isolation kits were used to isolate memory (CD45RO+) and naive T cells from PBMC. A note on this clonotype: Its antigen is unknown. Per-nucleotide qualities are absent, and no much larger clonotype sits a single base away.

Including the terminal cysteine and phenylalanine, the CDR3 comprises 14 residues. The read is trimmed to its CDR3 DNA, 42 bases read in frame from base 1. The germline V gene supplies CDR1 SGHVS and CDR2 FNYEAQ. V was cut back by 0 bases and J by 2 bases, leaving a gap of 6 bases between them. Sequencing was performed on naive T cells sorted from blood. The cell subset or site tag for this specimen amounts to: cells isolated with a human naive T-cell isolation kit. The TCR sequence derives from a woman between 45 and 60 years old in good health. The rearranged segments are TRBV7-6 and TRBJ2-3; no D segment can be confidently identified. The DNA sequence follows: TGTGCCAGCAGCTTAGCGCTTGTCACAGATACGCAGTATTTT. It translates to CASSLALVTDTQYF.